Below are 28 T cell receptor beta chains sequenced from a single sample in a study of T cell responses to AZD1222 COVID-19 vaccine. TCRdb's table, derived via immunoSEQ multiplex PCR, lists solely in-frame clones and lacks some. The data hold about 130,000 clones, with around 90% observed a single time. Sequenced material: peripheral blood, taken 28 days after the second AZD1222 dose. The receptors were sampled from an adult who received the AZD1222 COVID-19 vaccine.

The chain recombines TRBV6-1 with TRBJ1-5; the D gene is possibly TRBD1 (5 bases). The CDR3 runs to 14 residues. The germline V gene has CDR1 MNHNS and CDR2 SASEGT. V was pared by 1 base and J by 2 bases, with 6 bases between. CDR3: CASSEGGGNQPQHF. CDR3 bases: TGTGCCAGCAGTGAAGGGGGCGGCAATCAGCCCCAGCATTTT.

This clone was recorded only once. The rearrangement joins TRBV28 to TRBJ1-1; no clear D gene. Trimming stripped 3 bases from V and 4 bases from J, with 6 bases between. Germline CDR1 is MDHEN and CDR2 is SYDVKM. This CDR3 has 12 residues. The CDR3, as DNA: TGTGCCAGCAGTTTTTGGTCCACTGAAGCTTTCTTT. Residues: CASSFWSTEAFF.

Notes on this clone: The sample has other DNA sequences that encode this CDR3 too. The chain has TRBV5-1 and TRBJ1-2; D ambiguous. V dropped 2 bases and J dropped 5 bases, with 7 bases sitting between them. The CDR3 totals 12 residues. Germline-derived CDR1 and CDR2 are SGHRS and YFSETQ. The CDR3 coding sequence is TGCGCCAGCAGCTTTTCGGGGTATGGCTACACCTTC. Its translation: CASSFSGYGYTF.

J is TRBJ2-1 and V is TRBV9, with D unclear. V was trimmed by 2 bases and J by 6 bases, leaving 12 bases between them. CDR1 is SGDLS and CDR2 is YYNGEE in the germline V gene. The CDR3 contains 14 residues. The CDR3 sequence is CASSVLLDLNEQFF. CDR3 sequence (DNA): TGTGCCAGCAGCGTTCTCCTAGACCTCAATGAGCAGTTCTTC.

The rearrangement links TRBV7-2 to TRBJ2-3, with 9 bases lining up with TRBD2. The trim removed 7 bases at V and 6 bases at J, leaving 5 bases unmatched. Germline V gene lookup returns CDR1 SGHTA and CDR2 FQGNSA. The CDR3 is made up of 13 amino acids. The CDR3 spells CASTAGGPDTQYF. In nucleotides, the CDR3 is TGTGCCAGCACGGCGGGAGGGCCGGATACGCAGTATTTT.

The CDR3 here is CASSIRTVSTEAFF. CDR3 in DNA: TGTGCCAGCAGTATAAGGACAGTCAGCACTGAAGCTTTCTTT. This chain joins TRBV27 and TRBJ1-1, with D possibly being TRBD1 (6 bases). V shed 5 bases and J shed 4 bases, with 14 bases lying between them. CDR1 and CDR2 (germline): MNHEY, SMNVEV (reference sequence). CDR3 length: 14 amino acids.

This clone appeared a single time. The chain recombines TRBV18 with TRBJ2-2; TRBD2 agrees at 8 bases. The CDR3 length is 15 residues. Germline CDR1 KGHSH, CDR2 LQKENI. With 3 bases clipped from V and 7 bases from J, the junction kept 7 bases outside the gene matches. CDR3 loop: CASSPSALAGGELFF. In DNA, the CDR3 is TGTGCCAGCTCACCTTCCGCGCTAGCGGGCGGGGAGCTGTTTTTT.

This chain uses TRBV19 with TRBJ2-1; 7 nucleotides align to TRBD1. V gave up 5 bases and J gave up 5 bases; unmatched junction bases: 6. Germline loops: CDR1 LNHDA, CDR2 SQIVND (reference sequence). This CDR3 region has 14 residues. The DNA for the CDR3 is TGTGCCAGTAGTCCCACCGGGACAGACAATGAGCAGTTCTTC. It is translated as CASSPTGTDNEQFF.

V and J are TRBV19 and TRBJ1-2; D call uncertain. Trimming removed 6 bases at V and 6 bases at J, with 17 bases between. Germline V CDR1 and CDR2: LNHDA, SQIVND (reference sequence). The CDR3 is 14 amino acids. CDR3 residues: CASSPSIDGDGYTF. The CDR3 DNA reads TGTGCCAGTAGCCCCTCGATCGACGGAGATGGCTACACCTTC.

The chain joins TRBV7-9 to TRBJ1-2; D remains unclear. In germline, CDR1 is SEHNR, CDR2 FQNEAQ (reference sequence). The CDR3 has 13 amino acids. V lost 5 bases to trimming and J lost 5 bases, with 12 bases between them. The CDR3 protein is CASSPVEGYGYTF. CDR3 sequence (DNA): TGTGCCAGCAGCCCCGTTGAGGGATATGGCTACACCTTC.

The CDR3 protein is CAWATGVGEAFF. The CDR3 DNA follows: TGTGCCTGGGCGACAGGGGTCGGTGAAGCTTTCTTT. The chain is built from TRBV30 and TRBJ1-1; 8 bases line up with TRBD1. The germline gives CDR1 GTSNPN, CDR2 SVGIG (reference sequence). The junction had 6 bases not matched to a gene; V was cut back by 5 bases and J by 7 bases. The CDR3 has 12 residues.

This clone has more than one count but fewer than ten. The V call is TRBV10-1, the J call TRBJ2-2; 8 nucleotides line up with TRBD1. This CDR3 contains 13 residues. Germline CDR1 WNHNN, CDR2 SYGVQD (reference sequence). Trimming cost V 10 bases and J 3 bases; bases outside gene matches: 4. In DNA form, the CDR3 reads TGCGCCAACTCGACAGGGGACACCGGGGAGCTGTTTTTT. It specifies CANSTGDTGELFF.

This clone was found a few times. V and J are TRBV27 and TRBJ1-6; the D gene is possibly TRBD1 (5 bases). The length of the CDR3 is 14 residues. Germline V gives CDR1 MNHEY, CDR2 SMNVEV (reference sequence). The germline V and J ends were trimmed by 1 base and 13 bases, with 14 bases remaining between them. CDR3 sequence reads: CASSLFGAAAPLHF. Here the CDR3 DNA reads TGTGCCAGCAGTTTATTTGGGGCCGCAGCGCCCCTCCACTTT.

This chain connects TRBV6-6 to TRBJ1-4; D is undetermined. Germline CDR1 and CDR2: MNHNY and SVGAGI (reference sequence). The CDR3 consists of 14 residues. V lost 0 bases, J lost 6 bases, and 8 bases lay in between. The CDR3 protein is CASSYSRVYEKLFF. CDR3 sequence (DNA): TGTGCCAGCAGTTACTCGCGCGTTTATGAAAAACTGTTTTTT.

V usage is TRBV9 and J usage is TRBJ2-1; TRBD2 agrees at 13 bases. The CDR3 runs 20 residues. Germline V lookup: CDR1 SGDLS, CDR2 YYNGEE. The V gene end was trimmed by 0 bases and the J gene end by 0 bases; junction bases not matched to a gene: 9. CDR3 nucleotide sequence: TGTGCCAGCAGCGTAGAGGGACTAGCGGGATCAACGTTCTCCTACAATGAGCAGTTCTTC. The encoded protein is CASSVEGLAGSTFSYNEQFF.

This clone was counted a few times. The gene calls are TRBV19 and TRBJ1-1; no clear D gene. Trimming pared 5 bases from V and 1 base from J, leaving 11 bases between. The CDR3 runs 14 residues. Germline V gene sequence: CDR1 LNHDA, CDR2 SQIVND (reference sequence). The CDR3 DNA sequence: TGTGCCAGTAGTTTTTCAGAGCGGAACACTGAAGCTTTCTTT. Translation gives CASSFSERNTEAFF. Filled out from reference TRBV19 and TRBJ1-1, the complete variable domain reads DGGITQSPKYLFRKEGQNVTLSCEQNLNHDAMYWYRQDPGQGLRLIYYSQIVNDFQKGDIAEGYSVSREKKESFPLTVTSAQKNPTAFYLCASSFSERNTEAFFGQGTRLTVV.

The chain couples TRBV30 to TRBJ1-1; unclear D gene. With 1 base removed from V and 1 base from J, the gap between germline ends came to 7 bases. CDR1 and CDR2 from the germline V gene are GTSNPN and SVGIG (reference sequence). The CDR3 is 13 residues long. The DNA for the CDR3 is TGTGCCTGGAGTGGGAAGTGGAACACTGAAGCTTTCTTT. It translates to CAWSGKWNTEAFF.

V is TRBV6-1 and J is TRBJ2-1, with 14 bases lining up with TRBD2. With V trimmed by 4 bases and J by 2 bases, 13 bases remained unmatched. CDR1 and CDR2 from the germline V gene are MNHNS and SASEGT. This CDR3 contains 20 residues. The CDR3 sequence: CASSARLAGGVGGTYNEQFF. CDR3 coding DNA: TGTGCCAGCAGTGCCCGACTAGCGGGAGGGGTGGGGGGTACCTACAATGAGCAGTTCTTC.

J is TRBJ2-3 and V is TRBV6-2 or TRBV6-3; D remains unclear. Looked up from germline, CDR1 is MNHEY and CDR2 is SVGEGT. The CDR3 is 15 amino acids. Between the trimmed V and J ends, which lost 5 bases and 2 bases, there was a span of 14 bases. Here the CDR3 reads CASSDGLYPTDTQYF. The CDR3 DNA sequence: TGTGCCAGCAGTGATGGGCTATACCCCACAGATACGCAGTATTTT.

This CDR3 is CASSQNMNTGLALYNEQFF. In nucleotides, the CDR3 is TGTGCCAGCAGCCAAAATATGAATACGGGACTAGCATTATACAATGAGCAGTTCTTC. The V call is TRBV7-2, the J call TRBJ2-1, with 9 nucleotides matching TRBD2. Germline values: CDR1 SGHTA, CDR2 FQGNSA. The CDR3 is 19 residues long. The trim removed 5 bases at V and 4 bases at J, leaving 18 bases unmatched.

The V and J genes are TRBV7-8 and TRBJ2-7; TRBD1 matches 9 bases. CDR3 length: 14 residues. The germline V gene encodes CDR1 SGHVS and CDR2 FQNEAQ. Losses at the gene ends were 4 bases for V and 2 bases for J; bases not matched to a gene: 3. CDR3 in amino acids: CASSSTGGPYEQYF. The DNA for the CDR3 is TGTGCCAGCAGCTCTACAGGGGGCCCCTACGAGCAGTACTTC.

The CDR3 here is CASSSRALAGAQYF. Here the CDR3 DNA reads TGTGCCAGCAGTTCCCGAGCGTTAGCAGGTGCGCAGTATTTT. This chain joins TRBV6-5 and TRBJ2-3; no clear D gene. The ends were cut back, 4 bases at V and 10 bases at J, with 18 bases in the middle. The CDR3 contains 14 residues. Germline V gene sequence: CDR1 MNHEY, CDR2 SVGAGI.

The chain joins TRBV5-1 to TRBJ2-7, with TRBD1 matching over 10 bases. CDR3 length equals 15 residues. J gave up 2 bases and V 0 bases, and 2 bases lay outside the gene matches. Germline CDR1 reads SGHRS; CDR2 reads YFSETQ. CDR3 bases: TGCGCCAGCAGCTTGGTGGACAGGGGGGCCTACGAGCAGTACTTC. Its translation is CASSLVDRGAYEQYF.

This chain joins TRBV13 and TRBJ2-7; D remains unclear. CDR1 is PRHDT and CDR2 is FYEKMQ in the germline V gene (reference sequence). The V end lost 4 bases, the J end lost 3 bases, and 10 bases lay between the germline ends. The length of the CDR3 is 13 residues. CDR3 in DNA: TGTGCCAGCAGCTCCACCACTCTCTACGAGCAGTACTTC. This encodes CASSSTTLYEQYF.

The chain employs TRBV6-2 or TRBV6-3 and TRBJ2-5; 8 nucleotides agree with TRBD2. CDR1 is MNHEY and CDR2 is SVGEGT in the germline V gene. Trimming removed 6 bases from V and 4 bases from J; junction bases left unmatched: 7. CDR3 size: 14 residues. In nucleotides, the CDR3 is TGTGCCAGCAGCCTCGGGGGGGCCGGAGAGACCCAGTACTTC. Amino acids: CASSLGGAGETQYF.

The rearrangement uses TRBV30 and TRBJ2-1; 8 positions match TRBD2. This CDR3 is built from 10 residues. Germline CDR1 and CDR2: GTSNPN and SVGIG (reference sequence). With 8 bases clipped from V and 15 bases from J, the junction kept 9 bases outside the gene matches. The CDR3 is CARPIAGLFF. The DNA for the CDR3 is TGTGCCCGCCCTATAGCGGGGCTGTTCTTC. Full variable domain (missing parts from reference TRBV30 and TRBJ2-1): SQTIHQWPATLVQPVGSPLSLECTVEGTSNPNLYWYRQAAGRGLQLLFYSVGIGQISSEVPQNLSASRPQDRQFILSSKKLLLSDSGFYLCARPIAGLFFGPGTRLTVL.

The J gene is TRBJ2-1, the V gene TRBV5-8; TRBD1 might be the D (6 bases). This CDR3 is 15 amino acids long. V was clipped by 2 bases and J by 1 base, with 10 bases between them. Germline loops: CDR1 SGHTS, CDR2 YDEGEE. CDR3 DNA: TGTGCCAGCAGCTTACAGGGTAGGTCCTACAATGAGCAGTTCTTC. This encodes CASSLQGRSYNEQFF.

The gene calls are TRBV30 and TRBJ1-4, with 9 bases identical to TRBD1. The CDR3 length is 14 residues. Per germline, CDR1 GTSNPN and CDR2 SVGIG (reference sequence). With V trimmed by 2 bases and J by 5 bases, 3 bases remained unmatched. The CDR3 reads CAWSTGTGNEKLFF. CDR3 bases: TGTGCCTGGAGTACCGGGACAGGGAATGAAAAACTGTTTTTT.